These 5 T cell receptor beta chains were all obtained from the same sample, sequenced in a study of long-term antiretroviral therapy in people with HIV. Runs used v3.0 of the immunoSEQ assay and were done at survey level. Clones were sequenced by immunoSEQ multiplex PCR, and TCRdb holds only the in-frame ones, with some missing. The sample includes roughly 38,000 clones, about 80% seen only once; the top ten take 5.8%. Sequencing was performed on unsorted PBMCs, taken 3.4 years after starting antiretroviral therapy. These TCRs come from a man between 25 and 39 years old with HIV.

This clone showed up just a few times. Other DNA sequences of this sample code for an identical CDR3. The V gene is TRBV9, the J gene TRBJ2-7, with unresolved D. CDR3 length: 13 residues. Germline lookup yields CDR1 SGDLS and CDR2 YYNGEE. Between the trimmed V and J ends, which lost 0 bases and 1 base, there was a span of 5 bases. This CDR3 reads CASSVGQSYEQYF. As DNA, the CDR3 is TGTGCCAGCAGCGTAGGACAATCCTACGAGCAGTACTTC. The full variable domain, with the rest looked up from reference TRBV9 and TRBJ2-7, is DSGVTQTPKHLITATGQRVTLRCSPRSGDLSVYWYQQSLDQGLQFLIQYYNGEERAKGNILERFSAQQFPDLHSELNLSSLELGDSALYFCASSVGQSYEQYFGPGTRLTVT.

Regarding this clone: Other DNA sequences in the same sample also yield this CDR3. Here the CDR3 DNA reads TGTGCCAGCTCACCTCAAGAGACCCAGTACTTC. This codes for CASSPQETQYF. The chain combines TRBV18 with TRBJ2-5, with D unclear. The CDR3 has 11 amino acids. Germline V CDR1 and CDR2: KGHSH, LQKENI. Trimming removed 3 bases at V and 2 bases at J, with 1 base between.

CDR3 in DNA: TGTGCCAGCAGCTCTCGAGGAAGCCCATCCAAAGGGGATACGCAGTATTTT. Translated, it gives CASSSRGSPSKGDTQYF. This chain joins TRBV7-9 and TRBJ2-3; D remains ambiguous. Germline loops: CDR1 SEHNR, CDR2 FQNEAQ (reference sequence). Trimming removed 4 bases from V and 6 bases from J, with 23 bases in between. The CDR3 extends over 17 amino acids.

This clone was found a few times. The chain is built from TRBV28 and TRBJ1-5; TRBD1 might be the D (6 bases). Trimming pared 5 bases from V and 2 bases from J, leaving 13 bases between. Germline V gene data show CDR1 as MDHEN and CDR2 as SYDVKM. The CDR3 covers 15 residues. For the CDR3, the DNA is TGTGCCAGCAGTCCAACAGGGTGGGGCAATCAGCCCCAGCATTTT. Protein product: CASSPTGWGNQPQHF.

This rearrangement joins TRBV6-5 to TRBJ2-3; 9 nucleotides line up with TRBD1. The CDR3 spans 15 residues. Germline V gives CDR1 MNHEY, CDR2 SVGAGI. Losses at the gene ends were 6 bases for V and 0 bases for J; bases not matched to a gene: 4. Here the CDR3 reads CASRPGTGSTDTQYF. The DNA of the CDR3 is TGTGCCAGCAGACCCGGGACAGGGAGCACAGATACGCAGTATTTT.